These 21 T cell receptor beta chains were all obtained from the same sample, sequenced in a study of spatial heterogeneity in lung cancer (dated by TCRdb to the late 2010s). The label giving this sample's time point can be read as: sample taken at primary tumor resection. Without any cell sorting, TCR sequencing was performed on whole RNA extracted either from tumor and nontumor lung tissue or from cryopreserved PBMC samples. The library was obtained by 5' RACE. The sequencer was a NextSeq 500. TCRdb trimmed the raw reads at Q25, called clones with MiXCR and kept productive beta chains. Records with the same CDR3 protein are collapsed into one entry carrying the most frequent genes and DNA. Present in this sample are roughly 79,000 distinct CDR3 sequences, around an eighth of which were seen just once. The ten largest clones take up 4.5% to 5.5% of the sample. The sample in question was PBMCs, obtained at surgery. The receptors were gathered from a male donor with early-stage non-small cell lung cancer.

J is TRBJ2-1 and V is TRBV7-2; D might be TRBD2 (6 bases). From germline, CDR1 is SGHTA and CDR2 FQGNSA. The CDR3 contains 16 residues. Trimming shortened V by 0 bases and J by 4 bases, and 13 bases separated the two germline ends. The CDR3 bases are TGTGCCAGCAGCTTAGCGGTGGGGGGTCCTTACAATGAGCAGTTCTTC. Translation: CASSLAVGGPYNEQFF.

In its sample, this clonotype was seen a few times. V is TRBV9 and J is TRBJ2-1; D is possibly TRBD2 (6 bases). The CDR3 length is 13 residues. Germline V lookup: CDR1 SGDLS, CDR2 YYNGEE. V dropped 3 bases and J dropped 5 bases, with 9 bases sitting between them. The CDR3 nucleotides are TGTGCCAGCAGCGAGGCTAGCGACAATGAGCAGTTCTTC. Translation gives CASSEASDNEQFF.

This clonotype came up a few times. The V and J genes are TRBV30 and TRBJ1-6; TRBD1 is a possible D gene (6 bases). The CDR3 loop spans 15 amino acids. Trimming shortened V by 1 base and J by 2 bases, and 9 bases separated the two germline ends. CDR1 and CDR2 from the germline V gene are GTSNPN and SVGIG (reference sequence). DNA of the CDR3: TGTGCCTGGAGTGAGGGGGTTCCCTATAATTCACCCCTCCACTTT. Translated, it gives CAWSEGVPYNSPLHF. Drawing the rest from reference TRBV30 and TRBJ1-6, the complete variable domain is SQTIHQWPATLVQPVGSPLSLECTVEGTSNPNLYWYRQAAGRGLQLLFYSVGIGQISSEVPQNLSASRPQDRQFILSSKKLLLSDSGFYLCAWSEGVPYNSPLHFGNGTRLTVT.

The chain links TRBV4-1 to TRBJ2-5; no definite D call. The germline V gene has CDR1 MGHRA and CDR2 YSYEKL. V lost 0 bases and J lost 4, with 12 bases in between. The CDR3 has 15 residues. The CDR3 protein is CASSQDTWTGETQYF. The CDR3 region has the DNA TGCGCCAGCAGCCAAGATACCTGGACCGGAGAGACCCAGTACTTC.

This clonotype came up many times. The V and J genes are TRBV29-1 and TRBJ1-1; TRBD1 matches at 9 bases. The CDR3 consists of 13 residues. The germline V gene encodes CDR1 SQVTM and CDR2 ANQGSEA. Trimming cost V 7 bases and J 5 bases; bases outside gene matches: 8. CDR3 region: CSARDRVNTEAFF. The CDR3 coding sequence is TGCAGCGCCCGGGACAGGGTTAATACTGAAGCTTTCTTT.

This clonotype was counted between two and nine times. The J gene is TRBJ2-5, the V gene TRBV11-2; tentative D call: TRBD2 (5 bases). The germline V gene has CDR1 SGHAT and CDR2 FQNNGV. This CDR3 has 16 amino acids. V was trimmed by 1 base and J by 5 bases, leaving 17 bases between them. CDR3 protein: CASSLALLLPGETQYF. The CDR3 bases are TGTGCCAGCAGCTTAGCTCTCTTACTCCCGGGGGAGACCCAGTACTTC.

This chain joins TRBV7-9 and TRBJ2-5; TRBD2 agrees at 8 bases. The CDR3 consists of 16 residues. Germline CDR1 is SEHNR and CDR2 is FQNEAQ (reference sequence). With V trimmed by 5 bases and J by 0 bases, 8 bases remained unmatched. CDR3 residues: CASSPGIAGHQETQYF. The CDR3 DNA reads as TGTGCCAGCAGCCCTGGGATAGCGGGGCACCAAGAGACCCAGTACTTC.

This clonotype has more than one count but fewer than ten. DNA of the CDR3: TGTGCCAGCAGCCTTCTGACAGGGGGAGGCTACACCTTC. Residues: CASSLLTGGGYTF. V and J are TRBV3-1 and TRBJ1-2; 9 bases are shared with TRBD1. The CDR3 has 13 amino acids. J was trimmed by 8 bases and V by 4 bases; bases with no gene match: 5. Germline V gene sequence: CDR1 LGHDT, CDR2 YNNKEL (reference sequence).

The chain combines TRBV9 with TRBJ1-1, with no clear D. The V end was cut by 1 base, the J end by 1 base, with 8 bases between. The CDR3 runs to 14 residues. The V gene's germline CDR1 is SGDLS and CDR2 YYNGEE. The CDR3 DNA reads TGTGCCAGCAGCGTATCAAAACAGAACACTGAAGCTTTCTTT. Its protein product is CASSVSKQNTEAFF.

The CDR3 DNA is TGTGCCAGCAGCTTAATGGGGACAGGGCACACTGAAGCTTTCTTT. Translation gives CASSLMGTGHTEAFF. The chain recombines TRBV5-6 with TRBJ1-1; 9 bases fit TRBD1. The V gene's germline CDR1 is SGHDT and CDR2 YYEEEE. This CDR3 comprises 15 residues. J was trimmed by 3 bases and V by 2 bases; bases with no gene match: 5.

This clonotype was detected only a few times. The chain is built from TRBV5-6 and TRBJ2-7; D perhaps matches TRBD1 (6 bases). V was cut by 2 bases and J by 2 bases, with 11 bases left in between. Germline CDR1 reads SGHDT; CDR2 reads YYEEEE. This CDR3 contains 14 residues. The CDR3 nucleotides read TGTGCCAGCAGCTTCACAGGGCGGACCTACGAGCAGTACTTC. Translating it yields CASSFTGRTYEQYF.

This clonotype was seen repeatedly, ten times or more. The rearrangement links TRBV27 to TRBJ2-3, with D perhaps TRBD1 (6 bases). This CDR3 region has 14 residues. Germline V gene data show CDR1 as MNHEY and CDR2 as SMNVEV (reference sequence). The V end was cut by 7 bases, the J end by 3 bases, with 14 bases between. For the CDR3, the DNA is TGTGCCAGCACAGCTACAGGGTCTACAGATACGCAGTATTTT. It codes for CASTATGSTDTQYF.

The chain recombines TRBV20-1 with TRBJ2-2; weak D call: TRBD1 (5 bases). Trimming took off 6 bases at V and 0 bases at J, with 11 bases between the two ends. The CDR3 has 14 amino acids. CDR1 and CDR2 (germline): DFQATT, SNEGSKA (reference sequence). The CDR3: CSARQIANTGELFF. The CDR3 DNA reads as TGCAGTGCCCGACAGATCGCGAACACCGGGGAGCTGTTTTTT.

The V and J genes are TRBV20-1 and TRBJ2-1; 8 bases map to TRBD2. V lost 6 bases to trimming and J lost 5 bases; unmatched junction nucleotides: 3. Germline CDR1 and CDR2: DFQATT and SNEGSKA (reference sequence). This CDR3 region has 12 residues. The CDR3 bases are TGCAGTGCACCACTAGCGGACAATGAGCAGTTCTTC. Its translation: CSAPLADNEQFF.

This clonotype was seen repeatedly, ten times or more. The chain is built from TRBV19 and TRBJ1-1; no reliable D call. The CDR3 has 13 residues. V shed 10 bases and J shed 6 bases, with 18 bases lying between them. CDR1 is LNHDA, CDR2 SQIVND, per germline (reference sequence). DNA of the CDR3: TGTGCCACCACCGGCAGGAACGGACCTGAAGCTTTCTTT. As protein: CATTGRNGPEAFF. The variable domain in full, with the rest retrieved from reference TRBV19 and TRBJ1-1, is DGGITQSPKYLFRKEGQNVTLSCEQNLNHDAMYWYRQDPGQGLRLIYYSQIVNDFQKGDIAEGYSVSREKKESFPLTVTSAQKNPTAFYLCATTGRNGPEAFFGQGTRLTVV.

This clonotype was observed a few times. No conserved phenylalanine or tryptophan is present at the end of the CDR3, so a read error is the likely explanation. No DNA is shown, since the ends of the CDR3 on it are uncertain; the CDR3 is the one TCRdb lists. V usage is TRBV7-2 and J usage is TRBJ2-4; no check of the table's D call, TRBD1, against the DNA was made. The germline gives CDR1 SGHTA, CDR2 FQGNSA. Ends included, the CDR3 has 8 residues. The CDR3 here is CASSFHRV.

J is TRBJ1-6 and V is TRBV7-2; TRBD1 might be the D (5 bases). CDR3 length: 14 amino acids. Germline V gene lookup returns CDR1 SGHTA and CDR2 FQGNSA. With 1 base removed from V and 14 bases from J, the gap between germline ends came to 15 bases. For the CDR3, the DNA is TGTGCCAGCAGCTTAGGACAGCCCACTGGATCCCTCCACTTT. It translates to CASSLGQPTGSLHF.

This clonotype was observed a few times. The genes are TRBV29-1 and TRBJ2-5; 8 nucleotides line up with TRBD1. Looked up from germline, CDR1 is SQVTM and CDR2 is ANQGSEA. This CDR3 spans 12 amino acids. The J segment lost 3 bases and the V segment lost 7 bases, leaving 4 bases of the junction unmatched. DNA for the CDR3: TGCAGCGCATTGGACAGGGAAGAGACCCAGTACTTC. This sequence encodes CSALDREETQYF.

The genes are TRBV6-2 or TRBV6-3 and TRBJ2-5; the D gene is possibly TRBD2 (7 bases). Germline lookup yields CDR1 MNHEY and CDR2 SVGEGT. V was trimmed by 6 bases and J by 1 base, leaving 15 bases between them. CDR3 length: 15 residues. The CDR3 spells CASRGRGAIQETQYF. The CDR3 nucleotides read TGTGCCAGCAGGGGGAGGGGGGCGATCCAAGAGACCCAGTACTTC.

This clonotype came up a few times. CDR3 DNA sequence: TGTGCCAGCAGCGTAGAGGAGGGGCCCTACGAGCAGTACTTC. Translated: CASSVEEGPYEQYF. The chain employs TRBV9 and TRBJ2-7; D is perhaps TRBD2 (6 bases). The CDR3 loop spans 14 amino acids. V was shortened by 0 bases and J by 2 bases, with 9 bases between the two germline ends. The germline V gene encodes CDR1 SGDLS and CDR2 YYNGEE.

Only a few counts were recorded for this clonotype. The chain is built from TRBV29-1 and TRBJ2-3; 7 nucleotides line up with TRBD1. CDR1 is SQVTM and CDR2 is ANQGSEA in the germline V gene. V trimming: 8 bases; J trimming: 3 bases; junction bases outside the gene matches: 8. CDR3 length: 13 residues. The CDR3 loop reads CSSTGAYTDTQYF. The CDR3 DNA is TGCAGCTCTACAGGGGCCTATACAGATACGCAGTATTTT.